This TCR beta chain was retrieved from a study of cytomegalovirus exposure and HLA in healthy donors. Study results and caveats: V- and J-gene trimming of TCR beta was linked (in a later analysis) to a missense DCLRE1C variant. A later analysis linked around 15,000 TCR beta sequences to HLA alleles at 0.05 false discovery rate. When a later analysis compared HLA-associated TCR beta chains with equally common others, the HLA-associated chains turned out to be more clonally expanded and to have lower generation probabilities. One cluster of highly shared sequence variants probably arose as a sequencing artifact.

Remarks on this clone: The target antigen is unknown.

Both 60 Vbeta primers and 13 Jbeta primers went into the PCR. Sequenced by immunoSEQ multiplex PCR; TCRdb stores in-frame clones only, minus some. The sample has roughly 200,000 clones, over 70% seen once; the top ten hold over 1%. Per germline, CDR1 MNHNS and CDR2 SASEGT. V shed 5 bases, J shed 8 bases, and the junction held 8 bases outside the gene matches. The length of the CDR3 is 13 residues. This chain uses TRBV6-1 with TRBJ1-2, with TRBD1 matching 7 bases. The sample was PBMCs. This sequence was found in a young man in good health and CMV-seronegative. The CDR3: CASSKDRDDGYTF. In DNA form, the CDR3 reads TGTGCCAGCAGTAAAGACAGGGATGACGGCTACACCTTC.